This TCR beta chain was profiled in a study of response to subunit inactivated influenza vaccine. Study outcomes and limitations: That few new T cells are recruited by each seasonal influenza vaccination was the authors' suggestion.

This clonotype was detected a few times. Its antigen remains unknown. TCRdb called the RT-PCR reads again in MiXCR, with one record for every CDR3 protein. The table has a few hundred thousand distinct CDR3 sequences, 11% to 15% seen once. The specimen comprised PBMCs from blood, sampled 11 to 12 days after vaccination. The clonotype comes from a man aged 50-59 years who received an inactivated influenza vaccine.

CDR3 DNA sequence: TGTGCCAGTAGCCAGCCGGCCAAAAACATTCAGTACTTC. This gives the protein CASSQPAKNIQYF. The rearrangement uses TRBV19 and TRBJ2-4; D not resolved. Trimming shortened V by 6 bases and J by 1 base, and 7 bases separated the two germline ends. Germline CDR1 is LNHDA and CDR2 is SQIVND (reference sequence). The CDR3 contains 13 residues.